A selection of T cell receptor beta chains follows, all from one sample in a study of response to subunit inactivated influenza vaccine. TCRdb recomputed calls from the RT-PCR reads with MiXCR, one row per CDR3 protein. Here the sample spans hundreds of thousands of distinct CDR3 sequences, 10% to 15% being singletons. The sample consisted of PBMCs from blood, taken on the day of vaccination. The source is a man between 50 and 59 years old who received an inactivated influenza vaccine. CDR3s include the opening cysteine and the closing phenylalanine or tryptophan. The D gene is left open where the match is weak.

CDR3 protein: CASSPGQQNQPQHF; V gene: TRBV18; CDR3 length: 14; D gene: TRBD1
CDR3 protein: CSANGLAGADTQYF; V gene: TRBV20-1; CDR3 length: 14; D gene: TRBD2
CDR3 protein: CASSYHEGRKAFF; V gene: TRBV7-9; CDR3 length: 13; D gene: -
CDR3 protein: CASSARGGYTF; V gene: TRBV7-9; CDR3 length: 11; D gene: -
CDR3 protein: CASSSNRGPYTEAFF; V gene: TRBV5-6; CDR3 length: 15; D gene: -
CDR3 protein: CASSYSIRYEQYF; V gene: TRBV6-2/TRBV6-3; CDR3 length: 13; D gene: -
CDR3 protein: CASSRGQGNTEAFF; V gene: TRBV5-1; CDR3 length: 14; D gene: TRBD1
CDR3 protein: CASSYRGIPGEQYF; V gene: TRBV5-1; CDR3 length: 14; D gene: TRBD1
CDR3 protein: CASSGGQFTDTQYF; V gene: TRBV5-1; CDR3 length: 14; D gene: TRBD1
CDR3 protein: CSARETVLAKNIQYF; V gene: TRBV20-1; CDR3 length: 15; D gene: -
CDR3 protein: CSAPGLAEYEQYF; V gene: TRBV20-1; CDR3 length: 13; D gene: TRBD2
CDR3 protein: CATTQNKADTQYF; V gene: TRBV10-3; CDR3 length: 13; D gene: -
CDR3 protein: CATSDLPPEDSNEQFF; V gene: TRBV24-1; CDR3 length: 16; D gene: -
CDR3 protein: CASSQDGTGTLREQFF; V gene: TRBV4-2; CDR3 length: 16; D gene: TRBD1
CDR3 protein: CASSQDMGSTGELFF; V gene: TRBV14; CDR3 length: 15; D gene: -
CDR3 protein: CASSPGGSTGNTIYF; V gene: TRBV9; CDR3 length: 15; D gene: TRBD1
CDR3 protein: CSASSDPGANSPLHF; V gene: TRBV20-1; CDR3 length: 15; D gene: -
CDR3 protein: CASSYTRRTNTEAFF; V gene: TRBV6-5; CDR3 length: 15; D gene: -
CDR3 protein: CASSLTRLETQYF; V gene: TRBV7-3; CDR3 length: 13; D gene: -
CDR3 protein: CASSQDGWRRPTGVDSPLHF; V gene: TRBV3-1; CDR3 length: 20; D gene: TRBD1
CDR3 protein: CASSVSPGPAGTEAFF; V gene: TRBV9; CDR3 length: 16; D gene: -
CDR3 protein: CSAPGQFGYTF; V gene: TRBV29-1; CDR3 length: 11; D gene: -
CDR3 protein: CASRKWNQPQHF; V gene: TRBV28; CDR3 length: 12; D gene: -
CDR3 protein: CASSQVGTANTEAFF; V gene: TRBV4-1; CDR3 length: 15; D gene: TRBD1
CDR3 protein: CASSPQSREGGFGQPQHF; V gene: TRBV12-3/TRBV12-4; CDR3 length: 18; D gene: -
CDR3 protein: CSASSGGNTGELFF; V gene: TRBV20-1; CDR3 length: 14; D gene: TRBD2
CDR3 protein: CASSLARQVGTEAFF; V gene: TRBV7-2; CDR3 length: 15; D gene: -
CDR3 protein: CSVTDPGLAGVDTQYF; V gene: TRBV29-1; CDR3 length: 16; D gene: TRBD2
CDR3 protein: CASSQSGWASTDTQYF; V gene: TRBV4-3; CDR3 length: 16; D gene: -